This T cell receptor beta chain was obtained from a study of naive and memory T cell subsets (dated by TCRdb to the late 2010s). Looking at the study overall: An open-source, UMI-based TCR alpha and beta sequencing pipeline was applied to sorted naive and memory peripheral blood T cell subsets. RNA was DNase-treated and reverse transcribed with TCR constant-region primers, mostly using SuperScript III. Complete agreement was observed between the functional CMV T cell responses and the IgG serology results.

Libraries were prepared through UMI-ligation and nested PCR. The beta constant-region primer was an equimolar mix of two oligonucleotides covering both TRBC1 and TRBC2. Four rounds of PCR were used to amplify ligated cDNA, with nested alpha and beta constant-region primers being used together with the SP2 primer. T4 RNA ligase 1 ligated a single-stranded oligonucleotide carrying the SP2 primer and a 12-nucleotide UMI to the cDNA 3' end. The ligation reaction was kept at 16 degrees C for about 19-25 hours. PCR2 was typically performed as a SYBR Green qPCR and was stopped at a predetermined threshold so that over-amplification was prevented. Every purification after the first one was done using Agencourt AMPure XP magnetic beads. Library amounts were measured by Qubit and library quality was assessed on a TapeStation, where the main peak was expected at around 650 bp. Pooled libraries were sequenced on an Illumina MiSeq with v2 2x251 paired-end kits, typically giving about 0.85-2 million reads per sample. Each sample was pooled at 4 nM, and roughly 5-7% PhiX was included to help cluster recognition. Per the original workflow: FASTQ reads processed by Demultiplexor were assigned V and J genes by Decombinator through tag matching that tolerated a single base-pair mismatch. Collapsinator used UMIs to correct both sequencing errors and frequency errors arising from PCR heterogeneity. CDR3Translator translated TCRs and extracted CDR3s from the conserved cysteine to the FGXG phenylalanine, flagging non-productive sequences. Gini, Shannon entropy and inverse Simpson indices were computed after subsampling the repertoires to the same number of UMI-defined TCRs. Within the linear range, a power law was fitted by maximum likelihood to the distributions of clonotype abundance. When run on a single naive CD8 sample, MIGEC and the pipeline yielded similar UMI counts, similar unique TCR numbers and similar clonal distributions. One analysis removed from the naive repertoire any naive TCRs that were also present in any memory subset from the same donor. The repertoires were searched for roughly 7,900 CMV-associated CDR3 sequences that had been compiled from VDJdb and a published dataset. TCRdb itself trimmed the public reads at Q25 with fastp, ran MiXCR and retained productive beta chains. Merged by CDR3 protein, the rows form single entries marked with the most common genes and DNA. TCRdb assigned the V and J calls; the authors' analysis was not used. Present in this sample are roughly 80,000 distinct CDR3 sequences, roughly 9.2% of which were seen just once. The top ten hold less than 1.5% of the sample.

From the second PCR step on, the TCR alpha and beta chain libraries were amplified in separate reactions. The CMV status of each donor was determined by measuring IFNgamma production from CD4+ T cells after fresh PBMCs had been stimulated overnight with CMV viral lysate. Using Miltenyi beads, CD4 T cells were first positively selected, and CD8 T cells were then positively selected from the CD4-negative fraction. After staining for CD3, CD4, CD8, CD45RA, CD27 and a live/dead dye, cells were sorted on a BD Aria II into four subsets based on CD45RA and CD27. Three healthy volunteers provided blood, and the blood of each volunteer was split into CD4 and CD8 T cells and then into four differentiation subsets. About 120 ml of peripheral blood was collected from each donor, and PBMC were isolated from the blood using Ficoll-Paque PLUS density-gradient centrifugation. After sorting, cells were lysed in RLT buffer, RNA was extracted using a Qiagen RNeasy kit, and the extracted RNA was stored at -80 degrees C.

What the research found in general, with its limitations: Following error correction, more than 90% of naive TCR sequences occurred only once, which made naive abundance distributions much steeper than those of memory subsets. Gini index rose and Shannon and inverse Simpson diversity fell from naive through CM, EM and EMRA in both CD4 and CD8 cells. A power law was followed by TCR abundance, with an exponent that differed between naive and memory subsets but was consistent across the three individuals. The repertoire findings for the naive and memory subsets could not be validated, as no ground truth was available. Clonotypes were defined as single alpha or beta chain sequences, not paired alpha/beta receptors. Naive repertoires, especially CD8, contained a few larger clonotypes, possibly memory cells re-expressing CD45RA. RNA-based TCR counts may be influenced by expression changes linked to T cell activation and differentiation.

Measured from the cysteine to the phenylalanine, the CDR3 is 15 residues long. The only DNA kept is the CDR3, 45 bases in frame from the first base. V drops 2 bases and J drops 2 bases, leaving 13 bases in between. The germline V gene supplies CDR1 SGHRS and CDR2 YFSETQ. This clonotype was observed many times. The target of this receptor is not known. Base qualities were left out, and no much larger clone turns up one base away. The TCR originated in a human donor in good health. The sequenced sample consisted of naive CD8+ T cells from blood. The cell subset or site label of this sample denotes: naive T cells, CD45RA high CD27+. This chain is built from TRBV5-1 and TRBJ2-5; the D region is possibly TRBD1 or TRBD2, each matching across 5 bases. The DNA sequence follows: TGCGCCAGCAGCTTCCGGGACGGGAATCAAGAGACCCAGTACTTC. It specifies CASSFRDGNQETQYF.